This entry lists 11 T cell receptor beta chains sequenced from one sample in a study of CD8+ T cells in alopecia areata. Sequencing templates came from extracted RNA that was reverse transcribed into cDNA. Sequenced by immunoSEQ multiplex PCR; TCRdb stores in-frame clones only, minus some. The table records 130,000 or so clones, approximately 49% of them present only once. The sample was CD8+ T cells sorted from blood, taken at week 0. These receptors all come from a human donor with alopecia areata.

With regard to this clone: Other DNA sequences from this sample encode an identical CDR3 as well. The CDR3 loop is CSVDGYTF. The DNA of the CDR3 is TGCAGCGTTGACGGCTACACCTTC. The V and J genes are TRBV29-1 and TRBJ1-2, with unresolved D. The CDR3 sequence is 8 residues long. Trimming left V 3 bases short and J 8 bases short, with 1 base between. Germline CDR1 is SQVTM and CDR2 is ANQGSEA.

The chain is built from TRBV9 and TRBJ2-1, with 8 bases lining up with TRBD1. This CDR3 comprises 16 residues. The trim removed 4 bases at V and 3 bases at J, leaving 9 bases unmatched. Germline CDR1 SGDLS, CDR2 YYNGEE. CDR3 sequence (DNA): TGTGCCAGCAGCCCCCCGACAGGGGACTTCTACAATGAGCAGTTCTTC. Translated, it gives CASSPPTGDFYNEQFF.

This sequence joins TRBV4-2 and TRBJ1-1, with D uncertain. The ends were cut back, 8 bases at V and 8 bases at J, with 18 bases in the middle. The V gene's germline CDR1 is LGHNA and CDR2 YNFKEQ. This CDR3 comprises 13 residues. CDR3: CASYGEASGEAFF. The CDR3 bases are TGTGCCAGCTACGGAGAGGCCTCAGGAGAAGCTTTCTTT.

The rearrangement uses TRBV14 and TRBJ2-6; D is perhaps TRBD1 (7 bases). CDR3 size: 18 residues. Trimming pared 4 bases from V and 0 bases from J, leaving 16 bases between. Germline CDR1 and CDR2: SGHDN and FVKESK. The CDR3 DNA is TGTGCCAGCAGCCTCCCGGGGGACAGCCTCTCTGGGGCCAACGTCCTGACTTTC. Translated, it gives CASSLPGDSLSGANVLTF.

This clone turned up a few times. The gene calls are TRBV23-1 and TRBJ1-5; 11 positions match TRBD1. TRBV23-1 is an open reading frame whose function is uncertain. Germline trimming cut 0 bases from V and 2 bases from J; bases unmatched to any gene: 12. This CDR3 has 20 amino acids. CDR3 bases: TGCGCCAGCAGTCAATCAGGGACAGGGGGAAGGGTATCGGGCAATCAGCCCCAGCATTTT. Its translation is CASSQSGTGGRVSGNQPQHF.

The chain carries TRBV6-5 and TRBJ1-2, with D unresolved. Trimming removed 5 bases from V and 3 bases from J, with 10 bases in between. CDR1 MNHEY and CDR2 SVGAGI come from the germline V gene. This CDR3 is 13 amino acids long. Here the CDR3 DNA reads TGTGCCAGCAGTGGGAACCTTTACTATGGCTACACCTTC. This gives the protein CASSGNLYYGYTF.

The chain carries TRBV11-2 and TRBJ2-7, with D uncertain. CDR3 length: 16 amino acids. Germline V gene lookup returns CDR1 SGHAT and CDR2 FQNNGV. V gave up 3 bases and J gave up 1 base, with 16 bases separating them. In DNA form, the CDR3 reads TGTGCCAGCAGCTTCCCGCGACTTCATGTGTCCTACGAGCAGTACTTC. Protein: CASSFPRLHVSYEQYF. The full variable domain, in which reference TRBV11-2 and TRBJ2-7 provide the parts outside the CDR3, is EAGVAQSPRYKIIEKRQSVAFWCNPISGHATLYWYQQILGQGPKLLIQFQNNGVVDDSQLPKDRFSAERLKGVDSTLKIQPAKLEDSAVYLCASSFPRLHVSYEQYFGPGTRLTVT.

Comments on this clone: Other DNA sequences from this sample encode an identical CDR3 as well. The rearrangement links TRBV4-1 to TRBJ1-1, with D possibly matching TRBD1 (6 bases). This CDR3 has 15 residues. The V end lost 0 bases, the J end lost 2 bases, and 10 bases lay between the germline ends. The germline V gene has CDR1 MGHRA and CDR2 YSYEKL. The CDR3 reads CASSQEAGVNTEAFF. CDR3 DNA: TGCGCCAGCAGCCAAGAAGCAGGGGTTAACACTGAAGCTTTCTTT.

This clone was seen more than once but under ten times. V and J are TRBV29-1 and TRBJ2-6; 9 bases line up with TRBD1. V trimming: 7 bases; J trimming: 0 bases; junction bases outside the gene matches: 4. The CDR3 loop spans 15 amino acids. Germline CDR1 reads SQVTM; CDR2 reads ANQGSEA. In nucleotides, the CDR3 is TGCAGCGCTGGGGGACAGGGCTCTGGGGCCAACGTCCTGACTTTC. It translates to CSAGGQGSGANVLTF.

This chain joins TRBV29-1 and TRBJ1-2; 7 nucleotides line up with TRBD1. This CDR3 contains 15 residues. Germline V lookup: CDR1 SQVTM, CDR2 ANQGSEA. V gave up 0 bases and J gave up 4 bases; unmatched junction bases: 8. The CDR3 bases are TGCAGCGTTGAAGATCTCGAGACAGGGCCCTATGGCTACACCTTC. Translated, it gives CSVEDLETGPYGYTF.

A single count supports this clone. This chain joins TRBV5-6 and TRBJ2-5; 10 bases are shared with TRBD2. Germline V gene sequence: CDR1 SGHDT, CDR2 YYEEEE. The J segment lost 5 bases and the V segment lost 7 bases, leaving 14 bases of the junction unmatched. The CDR3 extends over 16 amino acids. CDR3 coding DNA: TGTGCCAGCTTGGGGACTAGCGAACTCGCAGGGGAGACCCAGTACTTC. Translated, it gives CASLGTSELAGETQYF.